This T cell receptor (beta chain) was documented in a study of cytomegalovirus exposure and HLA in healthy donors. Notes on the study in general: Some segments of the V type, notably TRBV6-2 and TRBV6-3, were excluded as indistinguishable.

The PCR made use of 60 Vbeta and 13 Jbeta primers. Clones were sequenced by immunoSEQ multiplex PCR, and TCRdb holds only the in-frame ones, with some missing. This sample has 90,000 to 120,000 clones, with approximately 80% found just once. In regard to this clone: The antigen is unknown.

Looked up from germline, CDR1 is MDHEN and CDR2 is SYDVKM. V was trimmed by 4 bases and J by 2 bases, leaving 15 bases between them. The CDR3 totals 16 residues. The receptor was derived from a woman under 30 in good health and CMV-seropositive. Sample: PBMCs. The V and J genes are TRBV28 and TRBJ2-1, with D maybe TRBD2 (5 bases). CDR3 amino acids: CASSSLYSETYNEQFF. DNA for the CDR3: TGTGCCAGCAGTTCGCTCTATAGCGAGACCTACAATGAGCAGTTCTTC.